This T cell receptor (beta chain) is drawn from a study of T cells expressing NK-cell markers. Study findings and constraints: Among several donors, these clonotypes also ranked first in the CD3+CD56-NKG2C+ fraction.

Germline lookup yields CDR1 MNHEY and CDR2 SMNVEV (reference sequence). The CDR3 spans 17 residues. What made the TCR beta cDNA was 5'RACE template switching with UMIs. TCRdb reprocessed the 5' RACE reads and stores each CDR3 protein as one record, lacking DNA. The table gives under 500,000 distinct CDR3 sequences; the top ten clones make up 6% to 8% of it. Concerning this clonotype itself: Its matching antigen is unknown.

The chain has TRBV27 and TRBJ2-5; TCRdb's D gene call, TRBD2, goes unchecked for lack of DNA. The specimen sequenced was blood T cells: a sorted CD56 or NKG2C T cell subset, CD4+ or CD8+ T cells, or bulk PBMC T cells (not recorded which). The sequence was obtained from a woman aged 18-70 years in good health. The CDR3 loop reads CASTATSGGKYQETQYF.